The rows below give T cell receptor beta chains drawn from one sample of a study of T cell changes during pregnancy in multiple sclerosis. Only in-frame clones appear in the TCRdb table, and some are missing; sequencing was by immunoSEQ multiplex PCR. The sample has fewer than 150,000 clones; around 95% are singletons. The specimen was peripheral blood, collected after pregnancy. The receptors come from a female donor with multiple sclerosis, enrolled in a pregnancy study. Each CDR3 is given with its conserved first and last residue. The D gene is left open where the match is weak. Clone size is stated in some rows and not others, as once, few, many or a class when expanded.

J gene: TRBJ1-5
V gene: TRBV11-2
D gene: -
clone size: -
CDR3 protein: CASSPGYSNQPQHF
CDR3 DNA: TGTGCCAGCAGCCCGGGTTATAGCAATCAGCCCCAGCATTTT

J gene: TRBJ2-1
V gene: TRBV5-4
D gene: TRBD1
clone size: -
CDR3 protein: CASSRSLDRDAYNEQFF
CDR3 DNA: TGTGCCAGCAGCCGAAGCCTTGACAGGGACGCCTACAATGAGCAGTTCTTC

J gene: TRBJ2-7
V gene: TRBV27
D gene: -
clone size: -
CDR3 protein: CASSLSVLGSSYEQYF
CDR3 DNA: TGTGCCAGCAGTTTATCCGTACTGGGGAGCTCCTACGAGCAGTACTTC

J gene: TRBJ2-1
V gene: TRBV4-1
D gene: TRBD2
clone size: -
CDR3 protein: CASSQLQVAPGLVNNEQFF
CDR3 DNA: TGCGCCAGCAGCCAACTTCAGGTAGCGCCGGGACTAGTAAACAATGAGCAGTTCTTC

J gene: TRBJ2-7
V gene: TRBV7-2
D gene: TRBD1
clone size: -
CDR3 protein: CASSSTDRGSYEQYF
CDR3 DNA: TGTGCCAGCAGCTCCACGGACAGGGGCTCCTACGAGCAGTACTTC

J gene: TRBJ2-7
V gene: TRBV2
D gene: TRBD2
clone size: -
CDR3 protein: CASRDPLAGPTRQYF
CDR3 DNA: TGTGCCAGCAGAGACCCCCTAGCGGGGCCCACTCGGCAGTACTTC

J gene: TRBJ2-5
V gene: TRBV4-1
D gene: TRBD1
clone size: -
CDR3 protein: CASSHGPGQGLETQYF
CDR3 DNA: TGCGCCAGCAGCCACGGACCGGGACAGGGTTTAGAGACCCAGTACTTC

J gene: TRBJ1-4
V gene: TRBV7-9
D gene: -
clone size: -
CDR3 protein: CASSSQGQREKLFF
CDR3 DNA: TGTGCCAGCAGCTCCCAGGGCCAACGGGAAAAACTGTTTTTT

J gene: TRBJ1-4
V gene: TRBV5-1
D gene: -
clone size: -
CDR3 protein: CASATGPAGLQKLFF
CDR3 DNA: TGCGCCAGCGCCACCGGCCCGGCAGGGCTTCAAAAACTGTTTTTT

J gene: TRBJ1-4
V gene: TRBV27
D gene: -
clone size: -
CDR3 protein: CASRIQGRNEKLFF
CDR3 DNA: TGTGCCAGCAGAATACAGGGCCGTAATGAAAAACTGTTTTTT

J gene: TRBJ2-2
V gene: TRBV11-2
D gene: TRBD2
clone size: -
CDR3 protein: CASSFRGGVNTGELFF
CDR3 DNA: TGTGCCAGCAGCTTCCGGGGGGGGGTAAACACCGGGGAGCTGTTTTTT

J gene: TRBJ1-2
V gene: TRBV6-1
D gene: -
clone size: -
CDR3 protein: CASSKDRVYGYTF
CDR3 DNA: TGTGCCAGCAGTAAAGACAGAGTCTATGGCTACACCTTC

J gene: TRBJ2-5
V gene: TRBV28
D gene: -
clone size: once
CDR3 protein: CASSLRSNPPGETQYF
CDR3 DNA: TGTGCCAGCAGTTTGAGAAGTAACCCTCCGGGGGAGACCCAGTACTTC

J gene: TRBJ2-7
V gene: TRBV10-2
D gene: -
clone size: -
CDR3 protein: CASGSPGLQAYEQYF
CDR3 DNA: TGCGCCAGTGGTTCGCCGGGACTGCAAGCCTACGAGCAGTACTTC

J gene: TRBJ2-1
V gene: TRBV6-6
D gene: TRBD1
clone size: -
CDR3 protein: CASSRTGRHEQFF
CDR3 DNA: TGTGCCAGCAGCCGGACAGGGCGGCATGAGCAGTTCTTC